This paragraph reports one TCR beta chain. The CDR3 loop spans 14 amino acids. Germline CDR1 SGHTA, CDR2 FQGTGA. The V end lost 5 bases, the J end lost 5 bases, and 16 bases lay between the germline ends. The sample originates from a study of shared T cell receptors in the human thymus. Clones were read by immunoSEQ multiplex PCR, and TCRdb kept only the in-frame ones, dropping some. The table lists about 380,000 clones, roughly 94% of them singletons. The source is a human donor. The sample taken for sequencing was thymocytes. The chain uses TRBV7-3 and TRBJ2-7; the D is unclear. The CDR3 bases are TGTGCCAGCAGCCCAGACGGACGATACGACGAGCAGTACTTC. Protein product: CASSPDGRYDEQYF.